This record looks at one T cell receptor beta chain sequence and its context. Its specific antigen is unknown. No much larger clone exists at a distance of one base, and base qualities are not known. The source of the sample is a study of T cell responses to AZD1222 COVID-19 vaccine (dated by TCRdb to the early 2020s). Broadly, across the study: Because spike-specific TCR depth and breadth did not differ between the two schedules, AZD1222 recipients who got a second dose at roughly 4 weeks were pooled with those who got a second dose at roughly 12 weeks. TCR sequencing was performed for fewer than 250 trial participants, of whom 207 were given two doses of AZD1222 and some 26 were given two doses of MenACWY control vaccine. Trial participants were enrolled into age subgroups of 18-55, 56-69 and 70-plus years, which contained 148, 28 and 57 TCR-sequenced participants, respectively.

The label giving this sample's time point can be read as: baseline before first vaccination. Samples from vaccinated people were obtained from the UK trials COV001 and COV002, which included a single-blind randomized controlled phase 2/3 trial of AZD1222 (ChAdOx1 nCoV-19) in healthy adults. For TCRbeta chain sequencing, PBMC samples were collected from trial participants at day 0 and at day 28 after the second dose. The CDR3 regions of human TCRbeta chains were analyzed by immunosequencing. The authors' pipeline ran thus. TCRs in the repertoires were compared against a reference library of SARS-CoV-2-specific TCRs that had been generated with the MIRA antigen-specificity platform. Breadth meant the fraction of unique TCRs that were SARS-CoV-2-associated, whereas depth meant the fraction of total T cells that were SARS-CoV-2-associated. Using the MIRA data, each spike-specific TCR was mapped to the spike region that the TCR reacts to and placed in a CD4 or CD8 class. Log10-transformed breadth and depth values were compared by one-way ANOVA with Sidak's multiple comparisons tests. In its TCRdb copy, this immuneACCESS table keeps in-frame sequences only and misses some clones. Where compared with another copy, unresolved V genes explain less than half of these, and the others have no known cause. Clonal size and the V and J genes are those of that table, whereas D and trimming came from the DNA. The sample records about 76,000 clones, more than 90% of which are singletons. The leading ten clones occupy approximately 4.2% of the sample.

Overall results and qualifications from the work: Participants were mostly white British, with more females than males. The authors suggested clonal diversity may have been underestimated. Reportedly, close to half of the unique spike-specific TCRs recognized epitopes lying outside the regions that are mutated in the B.1.351 and B.1.1.7 variants. After two AZD1222 doses, both the breadth and the depth of spike-specific TCRs were significantly higher than at day 0 and than in MenACWY recipients. In the small 56-69-year group, the increase in depth fell short of significance, most likely because of low power. Vaccine-associated CD4 TCRs spanned the whole spike protein, with dominant responses in regions 160-218 and 743-854. Because no day 14 peak-response samples were available, the repertoires could be characterized only after the peak T cell response. Only five to seven AZD1222 recipients were SARS-CoV-2 seropositive at baseline, limiting conclusions about previously exposed vaccinees.

The sequence derives from an adult in good health. Sequenced material: peripheral blood, taken on day 0 of AZD1222 vaccination.

The nucleotide sequence is given as TGTGCCAGCAGGGCAGGGGGTCCACCGGATCCCTACTACGAGCAGTACTTC. It codes for CASRAGGPPDPYYEQYF. Here the chain combines TRBV2 and TRBJ2-7, with 7 bases aligning to TRBD1. Trimmed from V: 6 bases; trimmed from J: 3 bases; junction bases lacking a gene match: 17. Including the terminal cysteine and phenylalanine, the CDR3 comprises 17 residues. Solely the CDR3 DNA is kept, with 51 bases framed from the first base. The germline V gene sets CDR1 to SNHLY and CDR2 to FYNNEI.